The 19 T cell receptor beta chains in this list originate from one sample, sequenced in a study of blood T cells in healthy people across ages. Through a sample-barcoded 5' primer and a J-beta primer mix, a second PCR was run for roughly 6 to 12 cycles. TCRdb reanalysed the 5' RACE reads using MiXCR and keeps one entry per CDR3 protein. The table includes approximately 810,000 distinct CDR3 sequences, more than 25% detected once. The sample consisted of blood. Source of these receptors: an elderly woman in good health.

This clonotype was seen many times. The rearrangement uses TRBV29-1 and TRBJ1-1; TRBD1 is a possible D gene (6 bases). This CDR3 comprises 14 residues. Trimming took 4 bases from V and 1 from J, leaving 13 bases between them. From germline, CDR1 is SQVTM and CDR2 ANQGSEA. The CDR3 DNA is TGCAGCGTTGTGGAACAGGGAGGGAACACTGAAGCTTTCTTT. As protein: CSVVEQGGNTEAFF.

The V call is TRBV20-1, the J call TRBJ1-1; D unresolved. Germline values: CDR1 DFQATT, CDR2 SNEGSKA (reference sequence). V lost 7 bases and J lost 4, with 16 bases in between. The CDR3 extends over 13 amino acids. The CDR3 region has the DNA TGCAGTGGAACAGCGGGCGGAGGCACTGAAGCTTTCTTT. Its protein product is CSGTAGGGTEAFF.

This clonotype was picked up a small number of times. This chain uses TRBV7-2 with TRBJ2-6; D might be TRBD2 (6 bases). From germline, CDR1 is SGHTA and CDR2 FQGNSA. The V end lost 5 bases, the J end lost 2 bases, and 13 bases lay between the germline ends. This CDR3 contains 16 residues. The CDR3 spells CASSPRGVAGANVLTF. CDR3 nucleotides: TGTGCCAGCAGCCCACGCGGGGTGGCTGGGGCCAACGTCCTGACTTTC. Full variable domain (remainder filled in from reference TRBV7-2 and TRBJ2-6): GAGVSQSPSNKVTEKGKDVELRCDPISGHTALYWYRQSLGQGLEFLIYFQGNSAPDKSGLPSDRFSAERTGGSVSTLTIQRTQQEDSAVYLCASSPRGVAGANVLTFGAGSRLTVL.

This clonotype was detected a few times. The chain recombines TRBV2 with TRBJ2-5; maybe TRBD2 (7 bases). Trimming removed 0 bases from V and 4 bases from J, with 12 bases in between. This CDR3 comprises 15 residues. Germline V gives CDR1 SNHLY, CDR2 FYNNEI. This CDR3 is CASSEAGGGVETQYF. The DNA of the CDR3 is TGTGCCAGCAGTGAAGCGGGGGGGGGCGTAGAGACCCAGTACTTC. The full variable domain, its missing parts supplied by reference TRBV2 and TRBJ2-5, is EPEVTQTPSHQVTQMGQEVILRCVPISNHLYFYWYRQILGQKVEFLVSFYNNEISEKSEIFDDQFSVERPDGSNFTLKIRSTKLEDSAMYFCASSEAGGGVETQYFGPGTRLLVL.

This clonotype was counted at least ten times. This sequence joins TRBV6-5 and TRBJ2-7; TRBD1 aligns across 8 bases. The CDR3 extends over 17 amino acids. With 2 bases clipped from V and 1 base from J, the junction kept 10 bases outside the gene matches. Germline V gene sequence: CDR1 MNHEY, CDR2 SVGAGI. Here the CDR3 DNA reads TGTGCCAGCAGTTACAATATCGGACAGGGAAGGTCCTACGAGCAGTACTTC. Its translation: CASSYNIGQGRSYEQYF.

This sequence joins TRBV12-3 or TRBV12-4 and TRBJ1-1, with D possibly matching TRBD1 (5 bases). V gave up 6 bases and J gave up 6 bases, with 17 bases separating them. The CDR3 runs 14 residues. In nucleotides, the CDR3 is TGTGCCAGCAGCTTCTCAGCAGGGAGATCTGAAGCTTTCTTT. Its translation is CASSFSAGRSEAFF.

The table lists this clonotype with a few counts. The genes are TRBV11-2 and TRBJ2-1; possible D gene TRBD1, 6 bases. The germline V gene has CDR1 SGHAT and CDR2 FQNNGV. With 0 bases removed from V and 0 bases from J, the gap between germline ends came to 18 bases. The CDR3 extends over 19 amino acids. The CDR3, as DNA: TGTGCCAGCAGCTTAGATAGTTACCAACAGGGTTCCTCCTACAATGAGCAGTTCTTC. It specifies CASSLDSYQQGSSYNEQFF. The full variable domain, with the rest looked up from reference TRBV11-2 and TRBJ2-1, is EAGVAQSPRYKIIEKRQSVAFWCNPISGHATLYWYQQILGQGPKLLIQFQNNGVVDDSQLPKDRFSAERLKGVDSTLKIQPAKLEDSAVYLCASSLDSYQQGSSYNEQFFGPGTRLTVL.

This clonotype was seen more than once but under ten times. The chain couples TRBV5-1 to TRBJ2-7, with 10 bases identical to TRBD2. This CDR3 has 21 amino acids. The trim removed 0 bases at V and 5 bases at J, leaving 23 bases unmatched. CDR1 and CDR2 (germline): SGHRS, YFSETQ. The CDR3: CASSLDPTRSGGPRPYHEQYF. In DNA, the CDR3 is TGCGCCAGCAGCTTGGACCCCACCCGTAGCGGGGGGCCGAGACCCTACCACGAGCAGTACTTC.

The chain recombines TRBV5-6 with TRBJ1-2, with D unresolved. Germline CDR1 SGHDT, CDR2 YYEEEE. The CDR3 loop spans 12 amino acids. Trimming stripped 6 bases from V and 4 bases from J, with 10 bases between. This chain's CDR3 is CASTNEVYGYTF. Here the CDR3 DNA reads TGTGCCAGCACCAATGAGGTCTATGGCTACACCTTC. The full variable domain, completed using reference TRBV5-6 and TRBJ1-2, is DAGVTQSPTHLIKTRGQQVTLRCSPKSGHDTVSWYQQALGQGPQFIFQYYEEEERQRGNFPDRFSGHQFPNYSSELNVNALLLGDSALYLCASTNEVYGYTFGSGTRLTVV.

V usage is TRBV2 and J usage is TRBJ2-6, with 7 bases fitting TRBD2. The CDR3 runs 15 residues. The germline CDR1 and CDR2 sequences are SNHLY and FYNNEI. The trim removed 10 bases at V and 4 bases at J, leaving 10 bases unmatched. CDR3 nucleotides: TGTGCCACTCGATGGGGGGGATTAGGGGCCAACGTCCTGACTTTC. It specifies CATRWGGLGANVLTF.

The chain recombines TRBV6-2 or TRBV6-3 with TRBJ1-5, with a weak D call TRBD1 (5 bases). CDR3 size: 20 residues. CDR1 and CDR2 (germline): MNHEY, SVGEGT. Trimming took 7 bases from V and 0 from J, leaving 28 bases between them. The CDR3 nucleotides are TGTGCCAGCACCCCCCCACCCGGCAGGGCCGGGAAACATAGCAATCAGCCCCAGCATTTT. Residues: CASTPPPGRAGKHSNQPQHF.

Turning to this clonotype: Possible read error: a much larger clone is one base away. The gene calls are TRBV15 and TRBJ1-5, with a weak D call TRBD1 (5 bases). Per germline, CDR1 LNHNV and CDR2 YYDKDF (reference sequence). CDR3 length: 14 residues. The CDR3: CATSKEGYNRPQHF. CDR3 DNA: TGTGCCACCAGCAAAGAGGGGTACAATCGGCCCCAGCATTTT.

The chain recombines TRBV12-3 or TRBV12-4 with TRBJ2-2; no clear D. The CDR3 sequence is 13 residues long. With 6 bases removed from V and 5 bases from J, the gap between germline ends came to 10 bases. The CDR3 protein is CASRISGTGELFF. In DNA, the CDR3 is TGTGCCAGCAGGATTAGTGGGACCGGGGAGCTGTTTTTT.

J is TRBJ1-5 and V is TRBV28; 8 bases align to TRBD1. Per the germline V gene, CDR1 is MDHEN and CDR2 is SYDVKM. The CDR3 has 16 residues. V lost 5 bases to trimming and J lost 4 bases; unmatched junction nucleotides: 10. CDR3 in amino acids: CASSQGDGQGNQPQHF. The CDR3 DNA sequence: TGTGCCAGCAGTCAAGGGGATGGACAGGGAAATCAGCCCCAGCATTTT.

The CDR3 nucleotides are TGTGCCAGCAGCGTAGCGAACTATGGCTACACCTTC. This translates into CASSVANYGYTF. The V and J genes are TRBV9 and TRBJ1-2; no definite D call. CDR1 SGDLS and CDR2 YYNGEE come from the germline V gene. V was pared by 0 bases and J by 2 bases, with 2 bases between. CDR3 length: 12 amino acids. Full variable domain (missing parts from reference TRBV9 and TRBJ1-2): DSGVTQTPKHLITATGQRVTLRCSPRSGDLSVYWYQQSLDQGLQFLIQYYNGEERAKGNILERFSAQQFPDLHSELNLSSLELGDSALYFCASSVANYGYTFGSGTRLTVV.

The chain carries TRBV5-5 and TRBJ2-3, with no clear D. The germline CDR1 and CDR2 sequences are SGHKS and YYEKEE (reference sequence). V lost 2 bases and J 6 bases, leaving 13 bases between the germline ends. The CDR3 has 14 residues. The CDR3 DNA sequence: TGTGCCAGCAGCTTTAGTCAAGGAGTTGATACGCAGTATTTT. It is translated as CASSFSQGVDTQYF. Combining the CDR3 with reference TRBV5-5 and TRBJ2-3 gives the whole variable domain DAGVTQSPTHLIKTRGQQVTLRCSPISGHKSVSWYQQVLGQGPQFIFQYYEKEERGRGNFPDRFSARQFPNYSSELNVNALLLGDSALYLCASSFSQGVDTQYFGPGTRLTVL.

The chain recombines TRBV3-1 with TRBJ1-5; D is uncertain. Trimming shortened V by 1 base and J by 7 bases, and 11 bases separated the two germline ends. CDR3 length equals 14 residues. Germline CDR1 LGHDT, CDR2 YNNKEL (reference sequence). The DNA for the CDR3 is TGTGCCAGCAGCCAAGGCTACAGAGTCCAGCCCCAGCATTTT. Translation: CASSQGYRVQPQHF.

The chain carries TRBV20-1 and TRBJ1-5; no reliable D call. The CDR3 runs to 14 residues. With 5 bases removed from V and 4 bases from J, the gap between germline ends came to 15 bases. Germline-derived CDR1 and CDR2 are DFQATT and SNEGSKA (reference sequence). The chain's CDR3 is CSASTIKGNQPQHF. CDR3 DNA: TGCAGTGCTTCGACAATAAAGGGTAATCAGCCCCAGCATTTT.

This clonotype was seen at least ten times. J is TRBJ2-1 and V is TRBV3-1; D unclear. Trimming pared 1 base from V and 9 bases from J, leaving 7 bases between. The CDR3 is 12 residues long. Germline values: CDR1 LGHDT, CDR2 YNNKEL (reference sequence). CDR3 coding DNA: TGTGCCAGCAGCCAAGTGAAAAGTGAGCAGTTCTTC. Translation: CASSQVKSEQFF.